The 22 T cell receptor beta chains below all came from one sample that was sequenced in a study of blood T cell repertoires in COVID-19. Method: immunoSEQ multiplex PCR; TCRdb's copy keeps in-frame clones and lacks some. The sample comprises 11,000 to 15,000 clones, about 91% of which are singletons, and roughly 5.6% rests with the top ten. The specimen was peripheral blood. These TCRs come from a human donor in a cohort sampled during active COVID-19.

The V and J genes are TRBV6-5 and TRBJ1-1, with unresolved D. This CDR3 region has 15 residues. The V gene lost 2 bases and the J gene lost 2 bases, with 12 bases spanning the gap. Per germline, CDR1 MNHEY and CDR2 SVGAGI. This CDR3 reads CASSYIYEANTEAFF. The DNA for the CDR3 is TGTGCCAGCAGTTACATTTACGAGGCAAACACTGAAGCTTTCTTT.

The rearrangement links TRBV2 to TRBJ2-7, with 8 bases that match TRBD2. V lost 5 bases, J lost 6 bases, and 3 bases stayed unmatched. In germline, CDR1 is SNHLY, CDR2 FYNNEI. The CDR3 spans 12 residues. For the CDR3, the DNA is TGTGCCAGCAGTCCGGGGGGGCTCGAGCAGTACTTC. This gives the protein CASSPGGLEQYF.

The CDR3 loop reads CASSLQLEQYF. In DNA, the CDR3 is TGTGCCAGCAGCTTACAGTTGGAGCAGTACTTC. The chain has TRBV7-8 and TRBJ2-7, with D uncertain. V lost 2 bases, J lost 7 bases, and 6 bases lay in between. CDR1 SGHVS and CDR2 FQNEAQ come from the germline V gene. The length of the CDR3 is 11 residues.

CDR3: CASSFQGSDEQFF. The CDR3 coding sequence is TGTGCCAGCAGTTTCCAGGGATCAGATGAGCAGTTCTTC. The V gene is TRBV28, the J gene TRBJ2-1, with TRBD1 as a possible D gene (5 bases). CDR1 and CDR2 from the germline V gene are MDHEN and SYDVKM. V was trimmed by 3 bases and J by 8 bases, leaving 11 bases between them. This CDR3 has 13 residues. Full variable domain (outside the CDR3, taken from reference TRBV28 and TRBJ2-1): DVKVTQSSRYLVKRTGEKVFLECVQDMDHENMFWYRQDPGLGLRLIYFSYDVKMKEKGDIPEGYSVSREKKERFSLILESASTNQTSMYLCASSFQGSDEQFFGPGTRLTVL.

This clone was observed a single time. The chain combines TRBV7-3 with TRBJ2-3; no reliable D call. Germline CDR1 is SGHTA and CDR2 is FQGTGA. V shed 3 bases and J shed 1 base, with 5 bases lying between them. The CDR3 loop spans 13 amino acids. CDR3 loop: CASSFSGTDTQYF. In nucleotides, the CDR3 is TGTGCCAGCAGCTTTTCGGGCACAGATACGCAGTATTTT.

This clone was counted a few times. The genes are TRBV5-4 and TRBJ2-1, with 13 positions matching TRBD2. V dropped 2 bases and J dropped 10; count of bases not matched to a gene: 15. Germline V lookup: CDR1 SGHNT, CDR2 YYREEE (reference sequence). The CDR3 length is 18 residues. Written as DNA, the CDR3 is TGTGCCAGCAGCTTAAAATTACTAGCGGGAGGGCCTAATTGGGAGCAGTTCTTC. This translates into CASSLKLLAGGPNWEQFF.

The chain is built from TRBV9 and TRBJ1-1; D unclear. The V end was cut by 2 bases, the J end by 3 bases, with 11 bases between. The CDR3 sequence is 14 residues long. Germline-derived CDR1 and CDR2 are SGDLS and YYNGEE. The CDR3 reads CASSVSPSDTEAFF. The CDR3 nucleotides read TGTGCCAGCAGCGTTTCCCCTTCGGACACTGAAGCTTTCTTT.

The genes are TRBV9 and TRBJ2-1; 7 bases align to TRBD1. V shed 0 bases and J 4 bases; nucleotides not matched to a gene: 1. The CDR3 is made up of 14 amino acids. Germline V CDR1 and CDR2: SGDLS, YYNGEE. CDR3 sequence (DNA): TGTGCCAGCAGCGTAGGACAGGGTTACAATGAGCAGTTCTTC. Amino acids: CASSVGQGYNEQFF. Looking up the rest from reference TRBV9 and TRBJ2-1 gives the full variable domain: DSGVTQTPKHLITATGQRVTLRCSPRSGDLSVYWYQQSLDQGLQFLIQYYNGEERAKGNILERFSAQQFPDLHSELNLSSLELGDSALYFCASSVGQGYNEQFFGPGTRLTVL.

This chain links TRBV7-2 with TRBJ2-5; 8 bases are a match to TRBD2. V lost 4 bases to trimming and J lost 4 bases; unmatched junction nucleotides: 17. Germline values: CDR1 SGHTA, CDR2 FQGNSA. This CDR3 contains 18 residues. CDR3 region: CASSSFSPGGPSVETQYF. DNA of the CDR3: TGTGCCAGCAGCTCTTTTTCGCCGGGAGGGCCCTCTGTAGAGACCCAGTACTTC.

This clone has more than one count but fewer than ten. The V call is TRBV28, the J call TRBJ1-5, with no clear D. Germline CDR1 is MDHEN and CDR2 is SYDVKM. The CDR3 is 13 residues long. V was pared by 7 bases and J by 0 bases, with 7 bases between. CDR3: CASTVISNQPQHF. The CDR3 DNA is TGTGCCAGCACGGTGATTAGCAATCAGCCCCAGCATTTT.

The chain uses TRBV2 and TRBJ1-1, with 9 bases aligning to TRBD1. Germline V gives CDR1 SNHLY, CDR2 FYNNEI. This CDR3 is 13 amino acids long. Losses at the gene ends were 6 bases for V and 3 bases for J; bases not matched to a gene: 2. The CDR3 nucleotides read TGTGCCAGCAGCGGACAGGGGCACACTGAAGCTTTCTTT. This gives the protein CASSGQGHTEAFF.

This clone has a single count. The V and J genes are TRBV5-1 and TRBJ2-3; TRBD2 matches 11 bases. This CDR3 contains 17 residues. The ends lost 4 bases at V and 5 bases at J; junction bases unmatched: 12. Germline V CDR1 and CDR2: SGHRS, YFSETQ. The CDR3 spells CASSRGTSGSFGDTQYF. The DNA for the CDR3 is TGCGCCAGCAGCCGGGGTACTAGCGGGAGTTTCGGAGATACGCAGTATTTT.

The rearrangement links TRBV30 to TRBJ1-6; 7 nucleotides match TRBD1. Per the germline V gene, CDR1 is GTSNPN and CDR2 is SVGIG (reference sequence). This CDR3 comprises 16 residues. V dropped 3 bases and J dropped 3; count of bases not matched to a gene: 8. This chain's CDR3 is CAWSLEGAFYNSPLHF. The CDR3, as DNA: TGTGCCTGGAGCCTCGAGGGGGCCTTCTATAATTCACCCCTCCACTTT.

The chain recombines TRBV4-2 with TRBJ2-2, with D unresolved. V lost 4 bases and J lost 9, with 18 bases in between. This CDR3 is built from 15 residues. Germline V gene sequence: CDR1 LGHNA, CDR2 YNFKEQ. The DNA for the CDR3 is TGTGCCAGCAGCCTTCCCCAGCAGGAACACCGGGAGCTGTTTTTT. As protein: CASSLPQQEHRELFF.

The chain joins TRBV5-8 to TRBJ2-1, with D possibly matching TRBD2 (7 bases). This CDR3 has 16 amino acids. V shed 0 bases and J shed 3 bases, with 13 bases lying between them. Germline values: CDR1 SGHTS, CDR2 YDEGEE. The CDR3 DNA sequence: TGTGCCAGCAGCTTGGGGACAGCGGGACTCTACAATGAGCAGTTCTTC. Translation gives CASSLGTAGLYNEQFF.

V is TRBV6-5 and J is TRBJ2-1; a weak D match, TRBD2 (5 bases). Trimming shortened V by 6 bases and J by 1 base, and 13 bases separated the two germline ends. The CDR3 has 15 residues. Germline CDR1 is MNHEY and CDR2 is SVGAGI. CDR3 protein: CASSPDGGSYNEQFF. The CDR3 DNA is TGTGCCAGCAGCCCAGACGGCGGGTCCTACAATGAGCAGTTCTTC.

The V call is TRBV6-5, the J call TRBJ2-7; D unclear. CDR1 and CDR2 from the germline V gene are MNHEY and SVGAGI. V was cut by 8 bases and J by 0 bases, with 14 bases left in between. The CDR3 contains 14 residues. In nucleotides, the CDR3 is TGTGCCAGCGTTAGAGACTTCAGCTCCTACGAGCAGTACTTC. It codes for CASVRDFSSYEQYF.

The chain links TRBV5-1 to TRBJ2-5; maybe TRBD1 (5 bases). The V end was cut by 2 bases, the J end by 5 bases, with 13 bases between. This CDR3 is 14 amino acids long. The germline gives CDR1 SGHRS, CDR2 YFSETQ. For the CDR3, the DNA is TGCGCCAGCAGCTTTTCGGCAGGGCGTGAGACCCAGTACTTC. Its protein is CASSFSAGRETQYF.

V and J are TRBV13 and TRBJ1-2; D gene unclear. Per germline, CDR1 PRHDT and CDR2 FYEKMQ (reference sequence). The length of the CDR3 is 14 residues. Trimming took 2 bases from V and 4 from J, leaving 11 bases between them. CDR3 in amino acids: CASSLFSAGYGYTF. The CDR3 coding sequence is TGTGCCAGCAGCTTATTCAGTGCGGGCTATGGCTACACCTTC.

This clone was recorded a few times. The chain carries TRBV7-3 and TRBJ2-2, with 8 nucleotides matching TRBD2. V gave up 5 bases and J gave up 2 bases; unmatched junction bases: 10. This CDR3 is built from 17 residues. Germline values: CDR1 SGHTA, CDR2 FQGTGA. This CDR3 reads CASSPFRREVNTGELFF. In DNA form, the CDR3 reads TGTGCCAGCAGCCCGTTTCGGCGGGAGGTTAACACCGGGGAGCTGTTTTTT.

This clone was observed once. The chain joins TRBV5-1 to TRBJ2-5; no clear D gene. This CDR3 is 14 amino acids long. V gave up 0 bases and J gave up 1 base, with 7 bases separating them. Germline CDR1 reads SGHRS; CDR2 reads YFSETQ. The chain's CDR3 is CASSLGPSQETQYF. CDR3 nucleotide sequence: TGCGCCAGCAGCTTGGGGCCCTCCCAAGAGACCCAGTACTTC.

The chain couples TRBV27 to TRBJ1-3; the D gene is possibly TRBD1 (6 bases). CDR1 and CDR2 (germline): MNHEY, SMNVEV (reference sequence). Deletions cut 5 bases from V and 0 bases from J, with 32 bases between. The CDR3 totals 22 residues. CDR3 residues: CASSPASSLWGHSVPSGNTIYF. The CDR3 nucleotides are TGTGCCAGCAGTCCGGCCAGCAGTCTTTGGGGGCACAGCGTACCCTCTGGAAACACCATATATTTT.